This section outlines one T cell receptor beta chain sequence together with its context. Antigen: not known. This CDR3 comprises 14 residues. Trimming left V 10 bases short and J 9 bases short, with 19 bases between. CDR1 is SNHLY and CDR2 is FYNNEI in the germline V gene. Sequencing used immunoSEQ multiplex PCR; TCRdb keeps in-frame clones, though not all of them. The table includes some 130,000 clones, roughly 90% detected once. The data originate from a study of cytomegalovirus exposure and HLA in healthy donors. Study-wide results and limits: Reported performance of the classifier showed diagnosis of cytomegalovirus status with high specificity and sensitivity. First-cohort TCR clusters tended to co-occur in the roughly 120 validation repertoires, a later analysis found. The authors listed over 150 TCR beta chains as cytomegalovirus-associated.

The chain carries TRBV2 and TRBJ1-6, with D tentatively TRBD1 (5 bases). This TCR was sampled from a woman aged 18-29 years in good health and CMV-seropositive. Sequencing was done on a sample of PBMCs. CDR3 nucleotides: TGTGCCAACCAACCCGGGGGGGTTAGTTCACCCCTCCACTTT. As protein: CANQPGGVSSPLHF.